This is a list of T cell receptor beta chains from one sample in a study of chemoradiotherapy in HPV16-positive cancers. Sequencing used immunoSEQ multiplex PCR; TCRdb keeps in-frame clones, though not all of them. The table includes some 19,000 clones, 80% to 90% detected once. The sequences come from blood, collected from a patient who underwent chemoradiotherapy. The receptor set was obtained from a human donor with HPV-associated anogenital cancer. Each CDR3 is given without its conserved first and last residue.

V: TRBV10-1
J: TRBJ2-5
CDR3: ASRLGRSTQETQY

V: TRBV19
J: TRBJ2-2
CDR3: ASSRGLADTGELF

V: TRBV10-1
J: TRBJ2-2
CDR3: ASSDSRGPNTGELF

V: TRBV12-5
J: TRBJ2-1
CDR3: ASATTGSGRNEQF

V: TRBV6-5
J: TRBJ1-2
CDR3: ASRGQGLSPGYT

V: TRBV6-5
J: TRBJ1-1
CDR3: ASTRGNTEAF

V: TRBV28
J: TRBJ1-1
CDR3: ASSFIRVRNTEAF

V: TRBV18
J: TRBJ2-3
CDR3: ASSRQLDTQY

V: TRBV19
J: TRBJ2-1
CDR3: ASKRTERGLGGEQF

V: TRBV7-2
J: TRBJ2-3
CDR3: ASSSPSLAGGSDTQY

V: TRBV7-2
J: TRBJ2-3
CDR3: ASSRGSTDTQY

V: TRBV29-1
J: TRBJ2-1
CDR3: SVEGRVKNNEQF

V: TRBV7-8
J: TRBJ2-7
CDR3: ASSLVALAYEQY

V: TRBV5-1
J: TRBJ2-1
CDR3: ASSLGSSSGRGHQF

V: TRBV27
J: TRBJ1-1
CDR3: ASSLRQGNTEAF

V: TRBV27
J: TRBJ2-1
CDR3: ASRKRSRRRNEQF

V: TRBV7-2
J: TRBJ1-3
CDR3: ASSPWTGGGRNTIY

V: TRBV7-2
J: TRBJ2-5
CDR3: ATSGPRETQY

V: TRBV4-1
J: TRBJ2-5
CDR3: ASSLRAGGQKETQY

V: TRBV29-1
J: TRBJ1-1
CDR3: SVPTEMNTEAF

V: TRBV28
J: TRBJ2-1
CDR3: ASRVGTSQPANEQF

V: TRBV19
J: TRBJ2-2
CDR3: ASSTRRMNTGELF

V: TRBV7-2
J: TRBJ2-2
CDR3: ASSLAGPMVKSGELF

V: TRBV4-3
J: TRBJ2-3
CDR3: ASSQEAGGRTDTQY

V: TRBV19
J: TRBJ2-1
CDR3: ASSIDYLSGMRHEQF

V: TRBV7-8
J: TRBJ2-1
CDR3: ASSQGTSGSEQF

V: TRBV6-5
J: TRBJ2-1
CDR3: ASKIRGDSYNEQF

V: TRBV6-5
J: TRBJ1-3
CDR3: ASSAGGTGNTIY

V: TRBV29-1
J: TRBJ2-3
CDR3: SGRGGPDTDTQY

V: TRBV5-5
J: TRBJ2-7
CDR3: ASSPQGPEQY

V: TRBV7-7
J: TRBJ2-5
CDR3: ASSASGTGEETQY